This TCR beta chain was recorded in a study of human T cells and chemical hapten exposure. About the research overall: Diphenylcyclopropenone was administered weekly to the scalp of patients throughout the approximately 24-week study. The study's findings and limits: Following DPC sensitization, TCRs present above 1 in 1000 frequency showed no change.

Each CDR3 protein gets one entry after TCRdb re-called the RACE reads with MiXCR. Of 150,000 to 200,000 distinct CDR3 sequences in the sample, roughly 14% were seen once. This clonotype showed up just a few times. Its specificity is unknown. Regarding time point: patch test 1, 2 weeks after DPC sensitization. Indicated treatment: therapeutic diphenylcyclopropenone sensitization with weekly scalp DPC. This sequence was found in a woman younger than 45 with alopecia areata. Some clones in this sample may be carry-over from other donors' samples. Material: whole blood, obtained in connection with sensitization to the hapten diphenylcyclopropenone (DPC).

CDR3 loop: CASRPGQIYNSPLHF. CDR3 DNA: TGTGCCAGCAGACCTGGACAGATCTATAATTCACCCCTCCACTTT. This rearrangement joins TRBV28 to TRBJ1-6, with D possibly matching TRBD1 (6 bases). CDR1 is MDHEN and CDR2 is SYDVKM in the germline V gene. This CDR3 is built from 15 residues. V shed 6 bases and J shed 3 bases, with 12 bases lying between them.